The 30 T cell receptor beta chains listed next were all sequenced from one sample in a study of shared clonotypes between healthy human individuals. Sequencing was performed with immunoSEQ multiplex PCR; in TCRdb, only in-frame clones are kept and a portion is missing. The sample lists about 680,000 clones, 92% occurring once. Naive CD8 isolation took CD45RO-negative cells positively selected for CCR7 and excluded terminally differentiated effector memory CD45RA+ cells. The source material was naive CD8+ T cells sorted from blood. These receptor sequences come from a young man in good health.

The chain is built from TRBV4-1 and TRBJ2-1; weak D call: TRBD1 (6 bases). Germline V gene sequence: CDR1 MGHRA, CDR2 YSYEKL. The V end lost 3 bases, the J end lost 8 bases, and 14 bases lay between the germline ends. This CDR3 has 14 residues. DNA for the CDR3: TGCGCCAGCAGCCATTCACAGGGTCGGGATGAGCAGTTCTTC. This encodes CASSHSQGRDEQFF.

The gene calls are TRBV27 and TRBJ2-3; 7 bases line up with TRBD2. Germline CDR1 MNHEY, CDR2 SMNVEV (reference sequence). V lost 5 bases, J lost 4 bases, and 6 bases stayed unmatched. The CDR3 has 14 amino acids. The CDR3 here is CASSTGTNADTQYF. The CDR3 nucleotides are TGTGCCAGCAGTACCGGGACTAACGCAGATACGCAGTATTTT.

The chain uses TRBV27 and TRBJ2-2; 8 bases fit TRBD1. CDR3 length: 15 residues. J was trimmed by 5 bases and V by 5 bases; bases with no gene match: 7. Germline-derived CDR1 and CDR2 are MNHEY and SMNVEV (reference sequence). The CDR3 DNA reads TGTGCCAGCAGTCCCAGGGGGCGACGGACCGGGGAGCTGTTTTTT. It encodes CASSPRGRRTGELFF.

The chain employs TRBV14 and TRBJ1-4; D not certain. CDR1 is SGHDN and CDR2 is FVKESK in the germline V gene. This CDR3 is 15 amino acids long. Between the trimmed V and J ends, which lost 5 bases and 8 bases, there was a span of 18 bases. The CDR3, as DNA: TGTGCCAGCAGCGTCCGGGCCCCGTCTAGGGAAAAACTGTTTTTT. Its translation: CASSVRAPSREKLFF.

In regard to this clone: An end of the junction does not agree with germline; a read error may underlie this. The rearrangement joins TRBV7-7 to TRBJ2-5; 8 positions agree with TRBD2. This CDR3 has 15 residues. Per the germline V gene, CDR1 is SSHAT and CDR2 is FNYEAQ (reference sequence). CDR3 region: CASSSSSGRGETQYF. The CDR3 bases are TGTGCTAGCAGCTCCTCCAGCGGGAGAGGCGAGACCCAGTACTTC.

This rearrangement joins TRBV5-4 to TRBJ1-4, with TRBD1 matching over 10 bases. The CDR3 length is 19 residues. Germline CDR1 SGHNT, CDR2 YYREEE (reference sequence). The junction had 8 bases not matched to a gene; V was cut back by 0 bases and J by 0 bases. CDR3 DNA: TGTGCCAGCAGCTTGGAGGGGACAGGGGCTTCATCAACTAATGAAAAACTGTTTTTT. This codes for CASSLEGTGASSTNEKLFF.

This chain connects TRBV2 to TRBJ2-1, with a tentative D call TRBD2 (6 bases). Trimming cost V 7 bases and J 0 bases, with 13 bases left between them. Germline V gene lookup returns CDR1 SNHLY and CDR2 FYNNEI. The CDR3 contains 15 residues. The CDR3 here is CASKGDFSSYNEQFF. For the CDR3, the DNA is TGTGCCAGCAAAGGGGACTTCAGCTCCTACAATGAGCAGTTCTTC.

V and J are TRBV13 and TRBJ2-1, with D possibly being TRBD1 (5 bases). V shed 5 bases and J shed 5 bases, with 16 bases lying between them. The CDR3 runs to 15 residues. Germline loops: CDR1 PRHDT, CDR2 FYEKMQ (reference sequence). In nucleotides, the CDR3 is TGTGCCAGCAGCCCCCGTTCTGAGACAGACAATGAGCAGTTCTTC. Protein: CASSPRSETDNEQFF. Filled out from reference TRBV13 and TRBJ2-1, the complete variable domain reads AAGVIQSPRHLIKEKRETATLKCYPIPRHDTVYWYQQGPGQDPQFLISFYEKMQSDKGSIPDRFSAQQFSDYHSELNMSSLELGDSALYFCASSPRSETDNEQFFGPGTRLTVL.

To note about this clone: Other DNA sequences in the sample encode the same CDR3. The CDR3 is CASSLGLNQPQHF. The CDR3, as DNA: TGTGCCAGCAGCTTGGGGCTTAATCAGCCCCAGCATTTT. The chain carries TRBV7-9 and TRBJ1-5, with D tentatively TRBD1 (5 bases). The CDR3 runs to 13 residues. Trimming cost V 3 bases and J 4 bases, with 7 bases left between them. Germline-derived CDR1 and CDR2 are SEHNR and FQNEAQ (reference sequence).

This clone has just a few counts. The rearrangement uses TRBV28 and TRBJ2-2; 9 bases are shared with TRBD2. Germline V gene data show CDR1 as MDHEN and CDR2 as SYDVKM. J lost 8 bases, V lost 1 base, and 14 bases had no gene match. CDR3 length: 18 amino acids. The CDR3 spells CASSLYPGSREGPGELFF. The DNA for the CDR3 is TGTGCCAGCAGTTTATATCCCGGTTCGCGGGAGGGCCCTGGGGAGCTGTTTTTT.

This clone showed up just once. The chain carries TRBV10-3 and TRBJ2-7; 12 nucleotides match TRBD2. Germline V gives CDR1 ENHRY, CDR2 SYGVKD. V dropped 2 bases and J dropped 3; count of bases not matched to a gene: 5. This CDR3 is built from 16 residues. The CDR3 here is CAISEGTSGRHYEQYF. Written as DNA, the CDR3 is TGTGCCATCAGTGAGGGTACTAGCGGGAGGCACTACGAGCAGTACTTC.

This clone has only one observation. The genes are TRBV19 and TRBJ2-2, with 10 bases that match TRBD2. Per the germline V gene, CDR1 is LNHDA and CDR2 is SQIVND (reference sequence). This CDR3 contains 16 residues. The junction had 4 bases not matched to a gene; V was cut back by 5 bases and J by 1 base. CDR3 nucleotide sequence: TGTGCCAGTAGTCCGTCTAGCGGGAGGAACACCGGGGAGCTGTTTTTT. This encodes CASSPSSGRNTGELFF.

The genes are TRBV5-1 and TRBJ2-7, with 9 bases fitting TRBD1. The germline CDR1 and CDR2 sequences are SGHRS and YFSETQ. The length of the CDR3 is 13 residues. V lost 5 bases, J lost 2 bases, and 2 bases stayed unmatched. For the CDR3, the DNA is TGCGCCAGCAGGGGACAGGGAACCTACGAGCAGTACTTC. Its translation: CASRGQGTYEQYF.

The V call is TRBV10-1, the J call TRBJ1-5; 10 bases agree with TRBD1. Germline V CDR1 and CDR2: WNHNN, SYGVQD (reference sequence). V gave up 5 bases and J gave up 1 base; unmatched junction bases: 5. The CDR3 extends over 16 amino acids. The CDR3 sequence: CASSYPGQGSNQPQHF. The CDR3 DNA reads as TGCGCCAGCAGTTATCCGGGACAGGGGAGCAATCAGCCCCAGCATTTT.

The CDR3 DNA reads TGTGCCAGCAGACGGGGGCCAGCCAAAAACATTCAGTACTTC. Protein product: CASRRGPAKNIQYF. V gene TRBV28 combines with J gene TRBJ2-4; either TRBD1 or TRBD2 may fit D (6 bases each). CDR3 length equals 14 residues. The germline V and J ends were trimmed by 6 bases and 0 bases, with 9 bases remaining between them. Germline loops: CDR1 MDHEN, CDR2 SYDVKM. Together with reference TRBV28 and TRBJ2-4, the CDR3 gives the full variable domain: DVKVTQSSRYLVKRTGEKVFLECVQDMDHENMFWYRQDPGLGLRLIYFSYDVKMKEKGDIPEGYSVSREKKERFSLILESASTNQTSMYLCASRRGPAKNIQYFGAGTRLSVL.

The CDR3 protein is CASSFVRANTGELFF. Written as DNA, the CDR3 is TGTGCCAGCAGCTTTGTCAGGGCGAACACCGGGGAGCTGTTTTTT. The chain combines TRBV7-8 with TRBJ2-2, with D maybe TRBD1 (5 bases). The V and J ends lost 3 bases and 0 bases respectively, with 8 bases between them. Germline V gene data show CDR1 as SGHVS and CDR2 as FQNEAQ. The CDR3 extends over 15 amino acids.

CDR3 in amino acids: CASSSSGTPYEQYF. In DNA form, the CDR3 reads TGTGCCAGCAGCTCTTCCGGGACTCCCTACGAGCAGTACTTC. J is TRBJ2-7 and V is TRBV7-9, with D maybe TRBD2 (6 bases). Germline lookup yields CDR1 SEHNR and CDR2 FQNEAQ (reference sequence). The V end was cut by 4 bases, the J end by 2 bases, with 12 bases between. The CDR3 runs to 14 residues.

In its sample, this clone was seen a few times. This sequence joins TRBV5-1 and TRBJ2-7; the match to TRBD1 covers 7 bases. The CDR3 contains 14 residues. Germline V lookup: CDR1 SGHRS, CDR2 YFSETQ. V trimming: 3 bases; J trimming: 1 base; junction bases outside the gene matches: 4. The CDR3 region is CASSYRDSSYEQYF. The CDR3 DNA follows: TGCGCCAGCAGCTACCGGGACAGTTCCTACGAGCAGTACTTC.

V usage is TRBV18 and J usage is TRBJ2-5; D is perhaps TRBD1 (7 bases). The ends were cut back, 4 bases at V and 0 bases at J, with 24 bases in the middle. CDR3 length: 19 amino acids. Germline V gene data show CDR1 as KGHSH and CDR2 as LQKENI. The CDR3 here is CASSLKRQGYRGNQETQYF. The DNA of the CDR3 is TGTGCCAGCTCACTTAAGAGACAGGGCTACCGGGGGAACCAAGAGACCCAGTACTTC.

CDR3 loop: CASSLDGTSEDEQYF. CDR3 DNA sequence: TGCGCCAGCAGCTTGGATGGGACTAGCGAAGACGAGCAGTACTTC. This rearrangement joins TRBV5-1 to TRBJ2-7; TRBD2 matches at 10 bases. The germline V gene encodes CDR1 SGHRS and CDR2 YFSETQ. This CDR3 has 15 residues. V lost 0 bases to trimming and J lost 5 bases; unmatched junction nucleotides: 5.

J is TRBJ2-4 and V is TRBV14; TRBD2 aligns across 14 bases. The CDR3 covers 17 residues. V dropped 0 bases and J dropped 6; count of bases not matched to a gene: 4. Germline V gene lookup returns CDR1 SGHDN and CDR2 FVKESK. Here the CDR3 reads CASSQEGTSGRRNIQYF. The DNA of the CDR3 is TGTGCCAGCAGCCAAGAGGGGACTAGCGGGAGAAGAAACATTCAGTACTTC.

For this clone: The same CDR3 arises from other DNA sequences in this sample as well. This chain links TRBV29-1 with TRBJ2-7; 7 bases are a match to TRBD1. The CDR3 is 12 amino acids. Germline CDR1 and CDR2: SQVTM and ANQGSEA. The junction had 4 bases not matched to a gene; V was cut back by 5 bases and J by 3 bases. The CDR3 coding sequence is TGCAGCGTTTTGGGGGACAGCTACGAGCAGTACTTC. It translates to CSVLGDSYEQYF.

The chain uses TRBV27 and TRBJ2-1, with TRBD2 matching over 8 bases. The V gene end was trimmed by 0 bases and the J gene end by 6 bases; junction bases not matched to a gene: 16. CDR1 is MNHEY and CDR2 is SMNVEV in the germline V gene (reference sequence). The CDR3 has 19 residues. In DNA form, the CDR3 reads TGTGCCAGCAGTTTATCACTCCGTCAAACTAGCGGAAACTTCAATGAGCAGTTCTTC. It translates to CASSLSLRQTSGNFNEQFF.

The chain joins TRBV15 to TRBJ1-2; TRBD1 agrees at 10 bases. This CDR3 has 14 amino acids. Trimming took 3 bases from V and 6 from J; bases not matched to a gene: 4. Germline CDR1 reads LNHNV; CDR2 reads YYDKDF (reference sequence). The CDR3 reads CATSSIGTGDGYTF. Here the CDR3 DNA reads TGTGCCACCAGCAGTATCGGGACAGGGGATGGCTACACCTTC.

The chain combines TRBV6-4 with TRBJ2-4, with 7 bases identical to TRBD2. Germline CDR1 and CDR2: MRHNA and SNTAGT. The CDR3 contains 14 residues. Germline trimming cut 3 bases from V and 5 bases from J; bases unmatched to any gene: 4. In DNA form, the CDR3 reads TGTGCCAGCAGTGATATCGGGAGGCAAAACATTCAGTACTTC. Its protein product is CASSDIGRQNIQYF.

V gene TRBV29-1 combines with J gene TRBJ1-2; D is ambiguous. From germline, CDR1 is SQVTM and CDR2 ANQGSEA. This CDR3 has 14 residues. V lost 7 bases and J 5 bases, leaving 20 bases between the germline ends. CDR3 sequence reads: CSGNTVTDRYGYTF. DNA for the CDR3: TGCAGCGGAAACACTGTCACAGATCGGTATGGCTACACCTTC.

This chain's CDR3 is CSVGGTFGSSYEQYF. The CDR3, as DNA: TGCAGCGTTGGGGGGACATTCGGTTCGTCCTACGAGCAGTACTTC. The chain recombines TRBV29-1 with TRBJ2-7; tentative D call: TRBD1 (6 bases). There are 15 residues in the CDR3. Germline CDR1 and CDR2: SQVTM and ANQGSEA. Trimming left V 4 bases short and J 1 base short, with 17 bases between.

This chain links TRBV6-1 with TRBJ2-3; the D is unclear. V lost 5 bases to trimming and J lost 4 bases, with 7 bases between them. The germline V gene has CDR1 MNHNS and CDR2 SASEGT. This CDR3 region has 12 residues. This CDR3 reads CASSSQPDTQYF. As DNA, the CDR3 is TGTGCCAGCAGTTCCCAGCCAGATACGCAGTATTTT.

The V gene is TRBV30, the J gene TRBJ1-2; 7 bases align to TRBD1. The CDR3 is made up of 12 amino acids. V was clipped by 5 bases and J by 6 bases; unmatched bases: 6. CDR1 is GTSNPN and CDR2 is SVGIG in the germline V gene (reference sequence). Here the CDR3 DNA reads TGTGCCTGGGAGGGGGCAGGCGATGGCTACACCTTC. Protein sequence: CAWEGAGDGYTF.

This clone was found once. This chain connects TRBV9 to TRBJ1-1; D gene uncertain. CDR3 length equals 14 residues. Per germline, CDR1 SGDLS and CDR2 YYNGEE. Trimming removed 3 bases from V and 0 bases from J, with 9 bases in between. DNA of the CDR3: TGTGCCAGCAGCGCCGGGCTCATGAACACTGAAGCTTTCTTT. Translation: CASSAGLMNTEAFF.